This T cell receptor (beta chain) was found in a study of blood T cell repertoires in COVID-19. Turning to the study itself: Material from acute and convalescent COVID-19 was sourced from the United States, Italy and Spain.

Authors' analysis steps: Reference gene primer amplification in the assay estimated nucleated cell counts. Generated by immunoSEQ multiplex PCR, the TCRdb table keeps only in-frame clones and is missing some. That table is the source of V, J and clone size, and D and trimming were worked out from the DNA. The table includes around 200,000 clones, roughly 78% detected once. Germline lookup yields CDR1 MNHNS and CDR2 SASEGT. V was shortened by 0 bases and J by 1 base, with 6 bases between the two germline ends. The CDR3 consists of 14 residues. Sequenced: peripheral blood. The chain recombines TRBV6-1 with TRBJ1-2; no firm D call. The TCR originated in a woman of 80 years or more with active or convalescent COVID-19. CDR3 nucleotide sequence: TGTGCCAGCAGTGAAGCGGCGGATAACTATGGCTACACCTTC. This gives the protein CASSEAADNYGYTF.